The present T cell receptor (beta chain) was sequenced within a study of T cell responses to AZD1222 COVID-19 vaccine. Study outcomes and limitations: Reportedly, close to half of spike-specific TCRs are directed against unmutated variant regions. Donors were chiefly white British, with a greater number of females, and clonal diversity was perhaps underestimated. Breadth and depth of Spike-specific TCRs rose after two AZD1222 doses.

The CDR3 has 16 residues. J gave up 5 bases and V 7 bases, and 12 bases lay outside the gene matches. The V gene's germline CDR1 is SNHLY and CDR2 FYNNEI. Sequencing used immunoSEQ multiplex PCR; TCRdb keeps in-frame clones, though not all of them. Among about 110,000 clones listed, less than 95% were seen once. Regarding this clone: Its antigen is still unknown.

The V call is TRBV2, the J call TRBJ2-5; 11 nucleotides agree with TRBD1. This receptor was obtained from an adult who received the AZD1222 COVID-19 vaccine. The specimen comprised peripheral blood, sampled 28 days after the second AZD1222 dose. CDR3 protein: CASNGYRTGGSETQYF. The DNA for the CDR3 is TGTGCCAGCAACGGGTATAGGACAGGGGGCAGCGAGACCCAGTACTTC.